This paragraph covers one TCR beta chain sequence. The CDR3 runs to 13 residues. Trimming took 4 bases from V and 9 from J, leaving 12 bases between them. From germline, CDR1 is MNHEY and CDR2 SVGAGI. The data were taken from a study of blood T cell repertoires in COVID-19. Study as a whole: Acute-phase and convalescent COVID-19 samples originated in the United States, Italy and Spain. PBMCs, B-cell-depleted T cells, or T cells provided the cDNA or gDNA that made up the material.

The authors' processing: Estimated nucleated cell counts came from reference gene primer amplification. Using immunoSEQ multiplex PCR, the repertoire was profiled, and TCRdb retains in-frame clones only, with some absent. The DNA was the basis for D and trimming; V, J and clone size are from that table. The top ten clones hold roughly 13% of a sample with more than 150,000 clones, approximately 82% of them seen once. This clonotype originated in a man in his sixties or seventies who had recovered from COVID-19. The chain has TRBV6-5 and TRBJ2-2; perhaps TRBD2 as D (6 bases). The sample was peripheral blood. CDR3 bases: TGTGCCAGCAGTTCACCGGGAGTTTGGGAGCTGTTTTTT. Translating gives CASSSPGVWELFF.